This T cell receptor beta chain was identified during a study of metastatic and nonmetastatic thyroid tumors. Study information: Where malignant and benign thyroid patients were concerned, repertoires were compared across blood and tumor or nodule tissue. Findings of the study overall: Reportedly, malignant thyroid tumors had significantly higher TCR beta diversity than benign nodules, in blood and tumor.

This clone was seen more than once but under ten times. Antigen unknown. Each patient went into thyroid surgery without having received any treatment. Using MiXCR, TCRdb reanalyzed the PCR reads. Of some 12,000 clones in the sample, around two fifths were seen once. The ends were cut back, 0 bases at V and 4 bases at J, with 16 bases in the middle. The CDR3 is 17 amino acids. Germline V gene data show CDR1 as WNHNN and CDR2 as SYGVQD (reference sequence). This chain connects TRBV10-1 to TRBJ1-5; D unclear. The TCR sequence derives from a female donor with papillary thyroid cancer or a benign thyroid nodule (not recorded which). Some clones in this sample may be carry-over from other donors' samples. Sequenced input: tumor tissue. CDR3 coding DNA: TGCGCCAGCAGTGAGTCGGGAGGGAGAGCGTCTAATCAGCCCCAGCATTTT. Translated: CASSESGGRASNQPQHF.